The T cell receptor beta chain described here comes from a study of shared clonotypes between healthy human individuals. The CDR3 has 10 residues. CDR1 MDHEN and CDR2 SYDVKM come from the germline V gene. V was pared by 4 bases and J by 8 bases, with 5 bases between. Naive CD45RA+ and memory CD45RA-negative subsets were split from CD4+ cells. Whole-study results and caveats: Sequencing depth was predicted to influence how clonotypes are shared among donors. Lower generation probabilities were found for non-shared clonotypes than for those shared by all four donors. A handful of donors had about 5.1% of their naive CD4 clonotypes in common.

Method: immunoSEQ multiplex PCR; TCRdb's copy keeps in-frame clones and lacks some. In the table there are a few million clones, 85% to 95% of which are singletons. On this clone itself: As yet, its antigen is unknown.

This clonotype was obtained from a man between 18 and 35 years old in good health. Some clones in this sample may be carry-over from other donors' samples. Sequencing was done on a sample of naive CD4+ T cells from PBMCs. As for subset: CD45RA+ positively selected. This chain connects TRBV28 to TRBJ1-2; D gene unclear. In nucleotides, the CDR3 is TGTGCCAGCAGTTCGCAGGGCTACACCTTC. This codes for CASSSQGYTF.